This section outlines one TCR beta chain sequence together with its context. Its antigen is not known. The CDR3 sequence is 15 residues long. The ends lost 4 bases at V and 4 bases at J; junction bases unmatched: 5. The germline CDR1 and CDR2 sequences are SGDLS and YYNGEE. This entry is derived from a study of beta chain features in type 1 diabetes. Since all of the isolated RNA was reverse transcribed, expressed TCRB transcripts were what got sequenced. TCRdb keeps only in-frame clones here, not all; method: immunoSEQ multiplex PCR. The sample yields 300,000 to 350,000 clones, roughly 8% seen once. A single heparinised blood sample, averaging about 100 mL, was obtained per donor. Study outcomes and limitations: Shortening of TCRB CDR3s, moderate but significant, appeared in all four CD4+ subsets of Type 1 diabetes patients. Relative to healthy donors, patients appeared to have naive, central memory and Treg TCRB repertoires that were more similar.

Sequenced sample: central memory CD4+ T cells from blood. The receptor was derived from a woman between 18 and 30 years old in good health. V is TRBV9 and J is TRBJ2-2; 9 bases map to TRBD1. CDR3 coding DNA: TGTGCCAGCAGCCAGACAGGGGGGATCACCGGGGAGCTGTTTTTT. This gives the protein CASSQTGGITGELFF.